The following is a TCR beta chain sequence with its context. The entry originates in a study of blood T cell repertoires in COVID-19. V lost 6 bases, J lost 7 bases, and 18 bases stayed unmatched. In germline, CDR1 is SGHRS, CDR2 YFSETQ. The CDR3 loop spans 16 amino acids. The protocol was immunoSEQ multiplex PCR, while the TCRdb copy is restricted to in-frame clones and leaves out a portion. The sample carries 80,000 to 95,000 clones, roughly 84% recorded once. The sequence derives from a woman aged 80 or older in a cohort sampled during active or convalescent COVID-19. V usage is TRBV5-1 and J usage is TRBJ2-7; 8 bases line up with TRBD1. Material: peripheral blood. The CDR3 DNA follows: TGCGCCAGCACGCCTTACACGACAGGGGACTTTCAGGAGCAGTACTTC. Amino acid sequence: CASTPYTTGDFQEQYF.